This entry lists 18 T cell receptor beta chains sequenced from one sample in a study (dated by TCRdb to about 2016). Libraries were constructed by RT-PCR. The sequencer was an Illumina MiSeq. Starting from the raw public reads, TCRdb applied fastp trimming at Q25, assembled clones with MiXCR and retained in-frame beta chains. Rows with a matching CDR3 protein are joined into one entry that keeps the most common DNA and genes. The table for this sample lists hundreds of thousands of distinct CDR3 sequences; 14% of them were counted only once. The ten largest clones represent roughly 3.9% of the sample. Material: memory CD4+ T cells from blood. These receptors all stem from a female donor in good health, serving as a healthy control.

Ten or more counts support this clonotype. CDR3 DNA sequence: TGTGCCAGCAGCTTGGCGGGGTGGGGAGCGGGAGTGAGTGAGCAGTTCTTC. It translates to CASSLAGWGAGVSEQFF. The chain is built from TRBV5-6 and TRBJ2-1, with 8 bases matching TRBD2. Germline V CDR1 and CDR2: SGHDT, YYEEEE. V was clipped by 0 bases and J by 9 bases; unmatched bases: 14. This CDR3 spans 17 amino acids.

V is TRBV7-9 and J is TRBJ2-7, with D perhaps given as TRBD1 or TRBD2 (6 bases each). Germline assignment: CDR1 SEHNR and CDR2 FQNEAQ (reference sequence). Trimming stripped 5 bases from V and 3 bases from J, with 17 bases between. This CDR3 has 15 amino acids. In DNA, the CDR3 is TGTGCCAGCAGCCCTAGCGTGGGGGGCCGCTACGAGCAGTACTTC. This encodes CASSPSVGGRYEQYF. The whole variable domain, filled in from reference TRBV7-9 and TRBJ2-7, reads DTGVSQNPRHKITKRGQNVTFRCDPISEHNRLYWYRQTLGQGPEFLTYFQNEAQLEKSRLLSDRFSAERPKGSFSTLEIQRTEQGDSAMYLCASSPSVGGRYEQYFGPGTRLTVT.

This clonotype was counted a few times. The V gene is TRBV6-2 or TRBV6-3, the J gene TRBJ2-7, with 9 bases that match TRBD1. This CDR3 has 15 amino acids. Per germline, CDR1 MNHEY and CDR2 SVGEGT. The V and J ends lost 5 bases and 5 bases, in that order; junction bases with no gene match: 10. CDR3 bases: TGTGCCAGCAGTAGAGCCGGGACAGGGAAAGACGAGCAGTACTTC. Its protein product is CASSRAGTGKDEQYF.

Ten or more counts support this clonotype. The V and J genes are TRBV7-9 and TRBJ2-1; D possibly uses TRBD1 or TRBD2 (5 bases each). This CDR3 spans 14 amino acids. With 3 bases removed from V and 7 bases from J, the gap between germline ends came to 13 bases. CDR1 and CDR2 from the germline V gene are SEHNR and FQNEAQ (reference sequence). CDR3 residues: CASSLRAQGNEQFF. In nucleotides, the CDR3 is TGTGCCAGCAGCTTGCGGGCCCAGGGAAATGAGCAGTTCTTC.

The CDR3: CASSGRVAGGHPDTQYF. In nucleotides, the CDR3 is TGTGCCAGCAGCGGGCGGGTAGCGGGGGGTCATCCAGATACGCAGTATTTT. The gene calls are TRBV5-4 and TRBJ2-3, with 10 bases lining up with TRBD2. The trim removed 4 bases at V and 4 bases at J, leaving 12 bases unmatched. The CDR3 loop spans 17 amino acids. Germline assignment: CDR1 SGHNT and CDR2 YYREEE (reference sequence). The full variable domain, its missing parts supplied by reference TRBV5-4 and TRBJ2-3, is ETGVTQSPTHLIKTRGQQVTLRCSSQSGHNTVSWYQQALGQGPQFIFQYYREEENGRGNFPPRFSGLQFPNYSSELNVNALELDDSALYLCASSGRVAGGHPDTQYFGPGTRLTVL.

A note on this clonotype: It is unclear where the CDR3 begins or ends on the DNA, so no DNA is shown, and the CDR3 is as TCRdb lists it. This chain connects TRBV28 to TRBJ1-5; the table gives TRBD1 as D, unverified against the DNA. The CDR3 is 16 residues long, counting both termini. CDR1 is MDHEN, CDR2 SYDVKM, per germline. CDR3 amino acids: CASSFLAGWSNQPQHF.

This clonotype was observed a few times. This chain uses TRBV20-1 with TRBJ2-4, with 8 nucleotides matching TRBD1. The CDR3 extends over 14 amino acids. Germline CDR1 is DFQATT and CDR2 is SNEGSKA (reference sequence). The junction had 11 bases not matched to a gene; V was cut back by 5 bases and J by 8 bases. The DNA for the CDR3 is TGCAGTGCTCAGAACCAGGGGGCGTCGGACATTCAGTACTTC. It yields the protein CSAQNQGASDIQYF.

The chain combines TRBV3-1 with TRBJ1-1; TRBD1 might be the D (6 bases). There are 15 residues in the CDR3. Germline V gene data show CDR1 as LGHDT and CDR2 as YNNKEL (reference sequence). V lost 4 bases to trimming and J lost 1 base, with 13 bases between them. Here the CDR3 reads CASSPRTDKNTEAFF. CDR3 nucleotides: TGTGCCAGCAGCCCTCGGACAGATAAGAACACTGAAGCTTTCTTT. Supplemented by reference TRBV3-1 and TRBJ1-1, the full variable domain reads DTAVSQTPKYLVTQMGNDKSIKCEQNLGHDTMYWYKQDSKKFLKIMFSYNNKELIINETVPNRFSPKSPDKAHLNLHINSLELGDSAVYFCASSPRTDKNTEAFFGQGTRLTVV.

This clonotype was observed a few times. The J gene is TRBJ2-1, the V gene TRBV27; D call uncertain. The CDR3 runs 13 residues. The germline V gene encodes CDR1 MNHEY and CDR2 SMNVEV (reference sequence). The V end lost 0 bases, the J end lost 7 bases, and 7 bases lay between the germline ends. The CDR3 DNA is TGTGCCAGCAGTTTATCACTGGGTAATGAGCAGTTCTTC. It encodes CASSLSLGNEQFF.

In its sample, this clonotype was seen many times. The CDR3 is CASSLGLLAGTSTDTQYF. The CDR3 region has the DNA TGTGCCAGCAGCTTAGGTCTCCTAGCGGGGACTTCCACAGATACGCAGTATTTT. This chain uses TRBV7-2 with TRBJ2-3, with 9 nucleotides matching TRBD2. The trim removed 1 base at V and 2 bases at J, leaving 10 bases unmatched. Germline values: CDR1 SGHTA, CDR2 FQGNSA. This CDR3 contains 18 residues.

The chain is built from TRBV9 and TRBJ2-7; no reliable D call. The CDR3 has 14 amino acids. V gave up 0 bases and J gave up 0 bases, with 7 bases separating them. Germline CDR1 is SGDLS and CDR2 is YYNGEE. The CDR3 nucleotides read TGTGCCAGCAGCGTAGACCTAGTCTCCTACGAGCAGTACTTC. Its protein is CASSVDLVSYEQYF.

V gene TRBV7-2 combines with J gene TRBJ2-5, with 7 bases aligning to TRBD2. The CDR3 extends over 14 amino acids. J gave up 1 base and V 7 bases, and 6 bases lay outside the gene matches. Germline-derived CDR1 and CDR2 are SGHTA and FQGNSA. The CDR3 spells CASTRIAGQETQYF. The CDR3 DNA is TGTGCCAGCACCCGAATAGCGGGCCAAGAGACCCAGTACTTC. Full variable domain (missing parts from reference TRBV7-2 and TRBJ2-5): GAGVSQSPSNKVTEKGKDVELRCDPISGHTALYWYRQSLGQGLEFLIYFQGNSAPDKSGLPSDRFSAERTGGSVSTLTIQRTQQEDSAVYLCASTRIAGQETQYFGPGTRLLVL.

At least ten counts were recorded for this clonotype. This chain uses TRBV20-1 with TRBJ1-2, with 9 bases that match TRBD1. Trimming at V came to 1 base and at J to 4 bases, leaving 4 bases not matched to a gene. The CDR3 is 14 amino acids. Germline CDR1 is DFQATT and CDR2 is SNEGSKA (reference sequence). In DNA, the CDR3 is TGCAGTGCTAGAGGGACAGGGGAGGGCTATGGCTACACCTTC. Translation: CSARGTGEGYGYTF.

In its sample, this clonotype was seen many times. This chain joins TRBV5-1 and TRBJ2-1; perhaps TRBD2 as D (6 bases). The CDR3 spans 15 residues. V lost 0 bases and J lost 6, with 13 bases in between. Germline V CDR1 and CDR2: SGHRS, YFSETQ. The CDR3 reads CASSLGLVDGNEQFF. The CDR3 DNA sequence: TGCGCCAGCAGCTTGGGACTAGTTGATGGCAATGAGCAGTTCTTC. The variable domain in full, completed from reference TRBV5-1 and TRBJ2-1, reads KAGVTQTPRYLIKTRGQQVTLSCSPISGHRSVSWYQQTPGQGLQFLFEYFSETQRNKGNFPGRFSGRQFSNSRSEMNVSTLELGDSALYLCASSLGLVDGNEQFFGPGTRLTVL.

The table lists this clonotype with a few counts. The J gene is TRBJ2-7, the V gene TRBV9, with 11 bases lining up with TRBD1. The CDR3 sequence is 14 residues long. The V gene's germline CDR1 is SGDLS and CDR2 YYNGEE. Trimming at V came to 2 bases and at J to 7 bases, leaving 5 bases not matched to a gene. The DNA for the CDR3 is TGTGCCAGCAGCGTTGGACAGGGGGCTCGAGAGCAGTACTTC. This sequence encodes CASSVGQGAREQYF.

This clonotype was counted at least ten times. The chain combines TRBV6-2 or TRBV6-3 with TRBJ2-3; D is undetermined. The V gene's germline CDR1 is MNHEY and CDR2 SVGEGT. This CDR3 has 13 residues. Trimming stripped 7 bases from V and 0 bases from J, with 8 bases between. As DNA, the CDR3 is TGTGCCAGCACGGACCGTAGCACAGATACGCAGTATTTT. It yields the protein CASTDRSTDTQYF.

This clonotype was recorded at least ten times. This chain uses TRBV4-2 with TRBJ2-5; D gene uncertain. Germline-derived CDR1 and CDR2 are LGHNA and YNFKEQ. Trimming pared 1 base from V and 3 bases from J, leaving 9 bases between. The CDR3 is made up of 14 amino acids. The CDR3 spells CASSQVQDEETQYF. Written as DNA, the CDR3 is TGTGCCAGCAGCCAAGTCCAGGACGAAGAGACCCAGTACTTC.

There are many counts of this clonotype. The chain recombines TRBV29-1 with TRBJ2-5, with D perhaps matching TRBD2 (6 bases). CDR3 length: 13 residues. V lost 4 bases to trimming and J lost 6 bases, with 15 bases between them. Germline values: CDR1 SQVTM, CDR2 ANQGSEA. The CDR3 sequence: CSVGEVGGQTQYF. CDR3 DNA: TGCAGCGTTGGAGAGGTGGGGGGACAGACCCAGTACTTC.